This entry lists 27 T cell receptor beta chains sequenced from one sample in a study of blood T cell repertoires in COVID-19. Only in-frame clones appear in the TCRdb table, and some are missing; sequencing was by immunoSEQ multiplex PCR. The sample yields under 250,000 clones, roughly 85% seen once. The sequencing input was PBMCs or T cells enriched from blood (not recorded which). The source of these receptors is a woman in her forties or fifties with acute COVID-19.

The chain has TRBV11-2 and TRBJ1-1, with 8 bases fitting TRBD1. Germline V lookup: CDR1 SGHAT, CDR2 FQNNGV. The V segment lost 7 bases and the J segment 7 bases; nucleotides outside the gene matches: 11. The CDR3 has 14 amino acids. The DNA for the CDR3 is TGTGCCAGCAAACGGACAGGGAGCGGTAATGAAGCTTTCTTT. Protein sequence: CASKRTGSGNEAFF.

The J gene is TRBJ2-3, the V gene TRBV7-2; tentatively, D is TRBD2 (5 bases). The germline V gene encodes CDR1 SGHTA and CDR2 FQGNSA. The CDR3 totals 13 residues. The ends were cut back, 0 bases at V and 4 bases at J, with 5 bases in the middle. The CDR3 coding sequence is TGTGCCAGCAGCTTAGCGAGGGCAGATACGCAGTATTTT. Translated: CASSLARADTQYF.

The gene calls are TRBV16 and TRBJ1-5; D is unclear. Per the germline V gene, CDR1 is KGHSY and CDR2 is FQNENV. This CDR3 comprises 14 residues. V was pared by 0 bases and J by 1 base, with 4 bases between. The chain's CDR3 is CASSQSASNQPQHF. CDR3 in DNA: TGTGCCAGCAGCCAATCGGCCAGCAATCAGCCCCAGCATTTT. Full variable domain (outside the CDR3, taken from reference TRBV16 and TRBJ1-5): GEEVAQTPKHLVRGEGQKAKLYCAPIKGHSYVFWYQQVLKNEFKFLISFQNENVFDETGMPKERFSAKCLPNSPCSLEIQATKLEDSAVYFCASSQSASNQPQHFGDGTRLSIL.

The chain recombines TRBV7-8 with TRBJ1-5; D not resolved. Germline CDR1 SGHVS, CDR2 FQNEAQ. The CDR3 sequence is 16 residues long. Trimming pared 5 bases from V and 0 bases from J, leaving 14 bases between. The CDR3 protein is CASSPFRQDSNQPQHF. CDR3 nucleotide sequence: TGTGCCAGCAGCCCCTTCAGGCAGGATAGCAATCAGCCCCAGCATTTT.

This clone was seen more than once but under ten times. CDR3 sequence reads: CASSLQGGAANTGELFF. The CDR3 coding sequence is TGTGCCAGCAGCTTACAAGGGGGCGCCGCGAACACCGGGGAGCTGTTTTTT. The rearrangement links TRBV7-3 to TRBJ2-2; 7 positions match TRBD1. Germline V gives CDR1 SGHTA, CDR2 FQGTGA. V was clipped by 2 bases and J by 0 bases; unmatched bases: 6. The CDR3 consists of 17 residues. The full variable domain, its missing parts supplied by reference TRBV7-3 and TRBJ2-2, is GAGVSQTPSNKVTEKGKYVELRCDPISGHTALYWYRQSLGQGPEFLIYFQGTGAADDSGLPNDRFFAVRPEGSVSTLKIQRTERGDSAVYLCASSLQGGAANTGELFFGEGSRLTVL.

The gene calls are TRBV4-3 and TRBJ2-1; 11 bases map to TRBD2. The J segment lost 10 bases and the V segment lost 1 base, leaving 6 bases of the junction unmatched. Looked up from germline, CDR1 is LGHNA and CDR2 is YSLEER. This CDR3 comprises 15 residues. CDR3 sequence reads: CASSQVAGGSTEQFF. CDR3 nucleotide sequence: TGCGCCAGCAGCCAAGTAGCGGGGGGGAGCACAGAGCAGTTCTTC.

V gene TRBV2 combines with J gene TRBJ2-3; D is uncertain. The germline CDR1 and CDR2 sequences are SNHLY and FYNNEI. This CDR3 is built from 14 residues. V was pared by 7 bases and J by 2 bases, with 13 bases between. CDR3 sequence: CASNSVQATDTQYF. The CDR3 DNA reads TGTGCCAGCAATTCTGTCCAGGCCACAGATACGCAGTATTTT.

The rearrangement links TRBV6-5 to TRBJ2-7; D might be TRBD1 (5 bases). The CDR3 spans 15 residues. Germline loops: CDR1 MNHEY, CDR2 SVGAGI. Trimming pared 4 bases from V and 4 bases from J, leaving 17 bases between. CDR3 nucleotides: TGTGCCAGCAGTTTCCGACAGACGCCCCCATACGAGCAGTACTTC. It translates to CASSFRQTPPYEQYF.

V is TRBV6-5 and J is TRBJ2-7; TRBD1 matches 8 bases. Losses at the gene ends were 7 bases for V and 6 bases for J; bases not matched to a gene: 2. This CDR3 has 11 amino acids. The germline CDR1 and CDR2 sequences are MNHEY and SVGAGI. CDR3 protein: CASNRGSEQYF. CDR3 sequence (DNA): TGTGCCAGCAACAGGGGGAGCGAGCAGTACTTC.

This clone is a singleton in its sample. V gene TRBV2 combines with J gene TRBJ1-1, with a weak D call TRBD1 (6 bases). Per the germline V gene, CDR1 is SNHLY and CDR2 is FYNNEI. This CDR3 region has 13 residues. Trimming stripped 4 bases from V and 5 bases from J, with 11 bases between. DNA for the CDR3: TGTGCCAGCAGTGCAACAGGGCGGACTGAAGCTTTCTTT. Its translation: CASSATGRTEAFF.

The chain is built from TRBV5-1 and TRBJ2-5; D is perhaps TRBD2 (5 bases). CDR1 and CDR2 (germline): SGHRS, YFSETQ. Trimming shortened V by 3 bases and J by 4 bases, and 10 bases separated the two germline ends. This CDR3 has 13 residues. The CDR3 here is CASSWIGGETQYF. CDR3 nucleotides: TGCGCCAGCAGCTGGATAGGAGGAGAGACCCAGTACTTC.

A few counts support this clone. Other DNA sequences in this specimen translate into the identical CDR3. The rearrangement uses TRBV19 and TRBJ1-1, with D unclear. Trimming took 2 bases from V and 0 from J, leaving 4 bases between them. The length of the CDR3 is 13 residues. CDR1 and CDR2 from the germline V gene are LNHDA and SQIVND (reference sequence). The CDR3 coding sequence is TGTGCCAGTAGTATAAGCTTGAACACTGAAGCTTTCTTT. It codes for CASSISLNTEAFF.

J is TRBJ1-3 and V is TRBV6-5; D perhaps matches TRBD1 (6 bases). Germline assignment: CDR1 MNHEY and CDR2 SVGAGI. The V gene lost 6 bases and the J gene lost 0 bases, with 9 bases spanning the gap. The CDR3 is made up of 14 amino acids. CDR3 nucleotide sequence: TGTGCCAGCAGGCGACAGGCCTCTGGAAACACCATATATTTT. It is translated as CASRRQASGNTIYF.

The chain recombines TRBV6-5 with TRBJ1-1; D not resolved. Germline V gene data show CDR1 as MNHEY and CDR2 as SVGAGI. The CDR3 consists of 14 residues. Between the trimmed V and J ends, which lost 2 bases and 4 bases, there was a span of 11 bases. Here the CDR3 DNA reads TGTGCCAGCAGTTACCGGTTGGAGAGCACTGAAGCTTTCTTT. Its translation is CASSYRLESTEAFF.

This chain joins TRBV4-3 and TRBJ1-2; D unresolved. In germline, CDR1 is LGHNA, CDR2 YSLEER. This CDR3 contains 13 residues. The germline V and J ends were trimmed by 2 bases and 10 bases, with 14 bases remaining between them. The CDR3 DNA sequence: TGCGCCAGCAGCCAAACCGTCGGGAATCACTACACCTTC. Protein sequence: CASSQTVGNHYTF.

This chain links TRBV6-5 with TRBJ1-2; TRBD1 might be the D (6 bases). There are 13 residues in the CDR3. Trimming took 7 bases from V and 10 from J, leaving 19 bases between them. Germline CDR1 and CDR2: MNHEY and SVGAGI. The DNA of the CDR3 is TGTGCCAGCAACCGGAATGGAAGGGGGATCTACACCTTC. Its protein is CASNRNGRGIYTF.

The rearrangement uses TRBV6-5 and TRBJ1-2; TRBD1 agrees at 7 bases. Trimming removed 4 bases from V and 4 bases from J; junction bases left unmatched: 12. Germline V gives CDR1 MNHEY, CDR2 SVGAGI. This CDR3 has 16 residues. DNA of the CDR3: TGTGCCAGCAGTTTCCTTACCGACAGGGTCGGCTATGGCTACACCTTC. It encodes CASSFLTDRVGYGYTF.

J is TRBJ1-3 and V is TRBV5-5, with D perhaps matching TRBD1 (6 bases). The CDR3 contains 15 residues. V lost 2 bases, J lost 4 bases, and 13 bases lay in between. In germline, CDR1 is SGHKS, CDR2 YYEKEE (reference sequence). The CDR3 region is CASSLHSGTGNTIYF. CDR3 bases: TGTGCCAGCAGCTTACACTCCGGGACAGGAAACACCATATATTTT.

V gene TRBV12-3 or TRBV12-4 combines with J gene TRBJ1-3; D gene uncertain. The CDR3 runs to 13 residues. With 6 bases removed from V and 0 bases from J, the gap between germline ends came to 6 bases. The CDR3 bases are TGTGCCAGCAGGTTCATCTCTGGAAACACCATATATTTT. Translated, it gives CASRFISGNTIYF.

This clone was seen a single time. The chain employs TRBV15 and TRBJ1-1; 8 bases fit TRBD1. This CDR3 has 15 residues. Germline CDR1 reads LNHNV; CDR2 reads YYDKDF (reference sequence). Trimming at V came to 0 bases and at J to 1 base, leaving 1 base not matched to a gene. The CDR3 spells CATSRDTGGNTEAFF. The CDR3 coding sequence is TGTGCCACCAGCAGAGATACAGGGGGGAACACTGAAGCTTTCTTT.

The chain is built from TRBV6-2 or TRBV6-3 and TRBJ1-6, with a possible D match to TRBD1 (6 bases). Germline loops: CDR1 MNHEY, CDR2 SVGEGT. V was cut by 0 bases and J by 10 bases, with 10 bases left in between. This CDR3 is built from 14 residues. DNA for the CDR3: TGTGCCAGCAGTTACTCAGACAGGAGATCACCCCTCCACTTT. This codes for CASSYSDRRSPLHF.

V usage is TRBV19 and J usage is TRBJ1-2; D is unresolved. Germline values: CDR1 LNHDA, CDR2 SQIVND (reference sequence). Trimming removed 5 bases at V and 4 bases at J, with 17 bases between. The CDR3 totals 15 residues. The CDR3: CASSSRLDSRYGYTF. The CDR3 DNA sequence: TGTGCCAGTAGTTCTCGCTTGGACTCGCGCTATGGCTACACCTTC.

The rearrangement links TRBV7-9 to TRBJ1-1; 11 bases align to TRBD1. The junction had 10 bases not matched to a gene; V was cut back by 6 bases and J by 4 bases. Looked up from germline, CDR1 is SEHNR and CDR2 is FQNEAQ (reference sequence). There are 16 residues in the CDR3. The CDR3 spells CASSSGQGATGTEAFF. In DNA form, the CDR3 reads TGTGCCAGCAGTTCTGGACAGGGGGCGACGGGCACTGAAGCTTTCTTT.

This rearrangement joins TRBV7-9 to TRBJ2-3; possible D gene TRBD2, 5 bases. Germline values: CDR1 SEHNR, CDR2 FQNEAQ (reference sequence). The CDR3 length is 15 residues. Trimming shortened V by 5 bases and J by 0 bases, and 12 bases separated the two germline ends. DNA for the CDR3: TGTGCCAGCAGCCCGGACTTTGTCAGCACAGATACGCAGTATTTT. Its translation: CASSPDFVSTDTQYF. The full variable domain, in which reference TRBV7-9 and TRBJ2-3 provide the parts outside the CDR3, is DTGVSQNPRHKITKRGQNVTFRCDPISEHNRLYWYRQTLGQGPEFLTYFQNEAQLEKSRLLSDRFSAERPKGSFSTLEIQRTEQGDSAMYLCASSPDFVSTDTQYFGPGTRLTVL.

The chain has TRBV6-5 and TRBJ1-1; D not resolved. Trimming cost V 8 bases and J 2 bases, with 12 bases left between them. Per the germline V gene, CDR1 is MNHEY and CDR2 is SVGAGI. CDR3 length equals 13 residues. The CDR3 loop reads CASRVKTNTEAFF. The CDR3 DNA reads TGTGCCAGCCGGGTCAAAACAAACACTGAAGCTTTCTTT.

In DNA, the CDR3 is TGTGCCAGCTCACCCGCGGGACTAGCGGGGGGGAATGAGCAGTTCTTC. It encodes CASSPAGLAGGNEQFF. This chain uses TRBV18 with TRBJ2-1, with 16 bases fitting TRBD2. Germline CDR1 and CDR2: KGHSH and LQKENI. The CDR3 loop spans 16 amino acids. Losses at the gene ends were 3 bases for V and 7 bases for J; bases not matched to a gene: 3.

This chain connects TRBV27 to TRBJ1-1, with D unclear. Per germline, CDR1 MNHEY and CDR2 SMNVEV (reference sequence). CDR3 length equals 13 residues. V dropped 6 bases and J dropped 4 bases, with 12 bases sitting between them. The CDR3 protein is CASRLRGGTEAFF. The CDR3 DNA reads TGTGCCAGCAGACTTAGAGGCGGCACTGAAGCTTTCTTT.